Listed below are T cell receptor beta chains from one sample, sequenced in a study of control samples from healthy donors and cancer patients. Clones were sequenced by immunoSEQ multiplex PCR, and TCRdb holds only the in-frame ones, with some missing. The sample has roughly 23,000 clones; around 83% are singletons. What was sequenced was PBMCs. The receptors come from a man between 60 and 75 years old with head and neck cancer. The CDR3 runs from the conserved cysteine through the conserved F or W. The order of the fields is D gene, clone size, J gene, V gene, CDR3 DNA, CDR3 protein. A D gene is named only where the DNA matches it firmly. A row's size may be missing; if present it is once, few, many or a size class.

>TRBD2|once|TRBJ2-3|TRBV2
TGTGCCAGCAGTGATGGGGGGCTAGCGGGAGGAATCACAGATACGCAGTATTTT
CASSDGGLAGGITDTQYF
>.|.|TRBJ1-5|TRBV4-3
TGCGCCAGCAGCCAAGATGCAGATAGCAATCAGCCCCAGCATTTT
CASSQDADSNQPQHF
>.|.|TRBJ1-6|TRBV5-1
TGCGCCAGCAGCGCCGGGTCAAACAGTCATAATTCACCCCTCCACTTT
CASSAGSNSHNSPLHF
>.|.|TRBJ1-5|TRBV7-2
TGTGCCAGCAGCTTAGGTGGGTTGGATCAGCCCCAGCATTTT
CASSLGGLDQPQHF
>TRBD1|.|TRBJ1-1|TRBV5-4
TGTGCCAGCAGCGACCTGGACAGGGAAGGAACTGAAGCTTTCTTT
CASSDLDREGTEAFF
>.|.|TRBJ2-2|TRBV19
TGTGCCAGTAGTATAGCTTACCGTGCTACCAACACCGGGGAGCTGTTTTTT
CASSIAYRATNTGELFF
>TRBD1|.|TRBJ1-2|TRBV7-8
TGTGCCAGCAGCTCAGGGGGGGGCTATGGCTACACCTTC
CASSSGGGYGYTF
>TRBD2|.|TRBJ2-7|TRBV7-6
TGTGCCAGCAGCTTAACTAGCGGGTTCGCCCGCGAGCAGTACTTC
CASSLTSGFAREQYF
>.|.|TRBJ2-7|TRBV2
TGTGCCAGCAGTCTCCTAGTGGCCGCCTACGAGCAGTACTTC
CASSLLVAAYEQYF
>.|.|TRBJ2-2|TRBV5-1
TGCGCCAGCAGCTCCCCGTGGGACACATACACCGGGGAGCTGTTTTTT
CASSSPWDTYTGELFF
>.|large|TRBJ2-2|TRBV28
TGTGCCAGCAGTTTTAATACCGGGGAGCTGTTTTTT
CASSFNTGELFF
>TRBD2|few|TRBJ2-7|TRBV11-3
TGTGCCAGCAGCACCCAAGGAGGACTAGCGGGGATAGGAAACGAGCAGTACTTC
CASSTQGGLAGIGNEQYF
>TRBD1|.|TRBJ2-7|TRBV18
TGTGCCAGCTCACCACGACAGGGGTTTATCGAGCAGTACTTC
CASSPRQGFIEQYF
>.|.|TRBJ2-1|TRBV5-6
TGTGCCAGCAGCCGCGGAATAGGTAATGAGCAGTTCTTC
CASSRGIGNEQFF
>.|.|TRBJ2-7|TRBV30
TGTGCCTGGAGAACCGGGGGCAGGTACGAGCAGTACTTC
CAWRTGGRYEQYF
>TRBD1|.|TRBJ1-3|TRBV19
TGTGCCAGTAGGGGAGGGACAGCCATCTCTGGAAACACCATATATTTT
CASRGGTAISGNTIYF
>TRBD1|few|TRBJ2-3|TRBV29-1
TGCAGCGTTGAAGTCCCGGGACAGGGAGATACGCAGTATTTT
CSVEVPGQGDTQYF
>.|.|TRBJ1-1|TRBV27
TGTGCCAGCAGTTTTAGCCTGGGGGGGGCCAACACTGAAGCTTTCTTT
CASSFSLGGANTEAFF
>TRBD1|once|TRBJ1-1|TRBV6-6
TGTGCCAGCAGTTACGGCCAGGGGGTCATCACTGAAGCTTTCTTT
CASSYGQGVITEAFF
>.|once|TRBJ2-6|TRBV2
TGTGCCAGCAGCGGAGACTCTGGGGCCAACGTCCTGACTTTC
CASSGDSGANVLTF
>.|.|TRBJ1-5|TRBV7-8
TGTGCCAGCAGCCGATCAGGACGAAATCAGCCCCAGCATTTT
CASSRSGRNQPQHF
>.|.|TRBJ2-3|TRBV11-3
TGTGCCAGCCAACCATCAGGGCCAGATACGCAGTATTTT
CASQPSGPDTQYF
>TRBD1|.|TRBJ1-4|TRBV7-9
TGTGCCAGCAGCTTCAGACAGGGGACTAATGAAAAACTGTTTTTT
CASSFRQGTNEKLFF
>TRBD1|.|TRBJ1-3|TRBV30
TGTGCCTGGAGTGTAAAGGGACAGGCGAACTCTGGAAACACCATATATTTT
CAWSVKGQANSGNTIYF
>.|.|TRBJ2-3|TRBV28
TGTGCCAGCAGCCGCGGGCCAGCGGCAAGCACAGATACGCAGTATTTT
CASSRGPAASTDTQYF
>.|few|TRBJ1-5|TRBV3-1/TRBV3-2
TGTGCCAGCAGCCAAGTATTGGCAGGGGATCAGCCCCAGCATTTT
CASSQVLAGDQPQHF
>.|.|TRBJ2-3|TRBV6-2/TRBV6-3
TGTGCCAGCAGTTGGCGTGCCGGGACCCGGAACACAGATACGCAGTATTTT
CASSWRAGTRNTDTQYF
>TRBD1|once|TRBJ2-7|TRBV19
TGTGCCAGTAGCTCATCCGGGACAGCAGACTACGAGCAGTACTTC
CASSSSGTADYEQYF
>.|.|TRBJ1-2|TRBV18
TGTGCCAGCTCACCTCAGGGGAAGAACTATGGCTACACCTTC
CASSPQGKNYGYTF
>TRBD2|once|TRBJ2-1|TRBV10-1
TGCGCCAGCAGTGGCCCGTGGCGGGAGAACAATGAGCAGTTCTTC
CASSGPWRENNEQFF
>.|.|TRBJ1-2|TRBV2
TGTGCCAGCAGTGAAACCGGGCTTCACTATGGCTACACCTTC
CASSETGLHYGYTF
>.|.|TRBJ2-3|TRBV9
TGTGCCAGCAGCGTAGGAGGAGGGGGGCCCTCCCAAGATACGCAGTATTTT
CASSVGGGGPSQDTQYF
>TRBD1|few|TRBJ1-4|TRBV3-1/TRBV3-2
TGTGCCAGCAGCCCAGGACAGGGCCGGACTAATGAAAAACTGTTTTTT
CASSPGQGRTNEKLFF
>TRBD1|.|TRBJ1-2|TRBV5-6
TGTGCCAGCAGACCCTTGACAGGGTTCTTGCGCTACACCTTC
CASRPLTGFLRYTF
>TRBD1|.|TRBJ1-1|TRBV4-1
TGCGCCAGCAGCCGCCGGACAGGGAGGACTGAAGCTTTCTTT
CASSRRTGRTEAFF
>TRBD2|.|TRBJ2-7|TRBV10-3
TGTGCCATCAGTGGGACTAGCGGGGAGTTCTACGAGCAGTACTTC
CAISGTSGEFYEQYF
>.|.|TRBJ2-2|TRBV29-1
TGCAGCGTTGTTAGCGGGAACACCGGGGAGCTGTTTTTT
CSVVSGNTGELFF
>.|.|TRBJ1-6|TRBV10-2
TGCGCCAGCAGAGACGGTCGAAATTCACCCCTCCACTTT
CASRDGRNSPLHF
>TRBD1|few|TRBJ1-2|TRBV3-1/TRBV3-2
TGTGCCAGCAGCCCGGGCACAGGGGGGTATGGCTACACCTTC
CASSPGTGGYGYTF
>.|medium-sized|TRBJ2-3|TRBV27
TGTGCCAGCAGTTTATCCAGGCCAGATACGCAGTATTTT
CASSLSRPDTQYF
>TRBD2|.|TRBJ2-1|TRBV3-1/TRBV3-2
TGTGCCAGCAGCCAAGCTAGCGGGAGCCCCCCAGAGCAGTTCTTC
CASSQASGSPPEQFF
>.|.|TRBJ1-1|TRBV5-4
TGTGCCAGCAGCTTGGGGGGGACTACTGAAGCTTTCTTT
CASSLGGTTEAFF
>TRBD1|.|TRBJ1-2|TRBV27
TGTGCCAGCAGCCCCGGGACAGGGGAAAACCCAATCTATGGCTACACCTTC
CASSPGTGENPIYGYTF
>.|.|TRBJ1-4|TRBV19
TGTGCCAGTAGAATGCTGGGGACTGAAAAACTGTTTTTT
CASRMLGTEKLFF
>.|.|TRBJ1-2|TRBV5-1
TGCGCCAGCAGCGAGGGGGTGGGGGCTGGCGGCTACACCTTC
CASSEGVGAGGYTF
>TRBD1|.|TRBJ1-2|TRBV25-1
TGTGCCAGCAGTGGGACAGGGGGCTATGGCTACACCTTC
CASSGTGGYGYTF
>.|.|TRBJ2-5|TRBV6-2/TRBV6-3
TGTGCCAGCAGTCCCGGACAGCAAGAGACCCAGTACTTC
CASSPGQQETQYF
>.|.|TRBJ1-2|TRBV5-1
TGCGCCAGCAGCCTAAACGGTGGAACCGACTATGGCTACACCTTC
CASSLNGGTDYGYTF
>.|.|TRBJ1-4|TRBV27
TGTGCCAGCAGTCACCCTGCAACTAATGAAAAACTGTTTTTT
CASSHPATNEKLFF
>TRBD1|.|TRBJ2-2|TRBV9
TGTGCCAGCAGCCCTCGACAGGGCGAGGCCACCGGGGAGCTGTTTTTT
CASSPRQGEATGELFF
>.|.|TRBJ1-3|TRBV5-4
TGTGCCAGCAGCTTCAGGGGTGGGGACACCATATATTTT
CASSFRGGDTIYF
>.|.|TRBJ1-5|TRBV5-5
TGTGCCAGCAGCTTGGAGGGATGGGGAAATCAGCCCCAGCATTTT
CASSLEGWGNQPQHF
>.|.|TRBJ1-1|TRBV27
TGTGCCAGCAGTTTATTCCCAGGGAACACTGAAGCTTTCTTT
CASSLFPGNTEAFF
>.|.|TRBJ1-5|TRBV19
TGTGCCAGTAGGGAAGGGTACAATCAGCCCCAGCATTTT
CASREGYNQPQHF
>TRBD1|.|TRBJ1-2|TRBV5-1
TGCGCCAGCAGCCCCCCGGACAGGACGATCCATGGCTACACCTTC
CASSPPDRTIHGYTF
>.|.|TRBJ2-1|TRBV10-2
TGCGCCAGCAGTGAGTACAGGCCCTCCTACAATGAGCAGTTCTTC
CASSEYRPSYNEQFF
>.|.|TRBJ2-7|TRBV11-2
TGTGCCAGCAGCTTACTCGGCTACGAGCAGTACTTC
CASSLLGYEQYF
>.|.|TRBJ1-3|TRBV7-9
TGTGCCAGCACCCTCACAGGGACCGGAAACACCATATATTTT
CASTLTGTGNTIYF